The present T cell receptor beta chain was sequenced within a study of OX40 agonist ivuxolimab in advanced cancers. The V gene end was trimmed by 4 bases and the J gene end by 0 bases; junction bases not matched to a gene: 7. The germline CDR1 and CDR2 sequences are SEHNR and FQNEAQ (reference sequence). The CDR3 runs 17 residues. Repertoires were generated with immunoSEQ multiplex PCR, while TCRdb's copy carries only in-frame clones and drops some. The data hold 70,000 or so clones, with 85% observed a single time. This specimen consisted of CD4+ or CD8+ T cells sorted from blood, obtained in a trial of the OX40 agonist ivuxolimab. This chain joins TRBV7-9 and TRBJ2-1; 9 nucleotides align to TRBD1. The receptor was derived from an adult with an advanced solid tumor such as melanoma, head and neck, liver or kidney cancer. This CDR3 reads CASSSRTGGASYNEQFF. The CDR3 nucleotides read TGTGCCAGCAGCTCCCGAACAGGGGGCGCCTCCTACAATGAGCAGTTCTTC.